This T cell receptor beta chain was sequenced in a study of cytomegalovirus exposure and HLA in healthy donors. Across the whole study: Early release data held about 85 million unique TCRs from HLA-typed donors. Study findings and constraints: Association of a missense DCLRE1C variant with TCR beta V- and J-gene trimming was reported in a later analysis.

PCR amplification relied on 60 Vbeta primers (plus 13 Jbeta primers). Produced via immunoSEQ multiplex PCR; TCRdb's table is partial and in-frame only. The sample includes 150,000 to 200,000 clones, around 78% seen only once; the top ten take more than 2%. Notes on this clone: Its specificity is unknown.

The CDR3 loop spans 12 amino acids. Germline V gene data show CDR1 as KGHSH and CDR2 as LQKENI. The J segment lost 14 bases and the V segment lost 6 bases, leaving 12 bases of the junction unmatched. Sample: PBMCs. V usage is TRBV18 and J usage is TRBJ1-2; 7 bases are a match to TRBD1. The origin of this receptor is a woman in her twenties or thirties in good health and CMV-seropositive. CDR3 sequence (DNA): TGTGCCAGCTCCGACGACAGGGAGAACTTTACCTTC. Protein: CASSDDRENFTF.